This T cell receptor beta chain was recorded in a study of cytomegalovirus exposure and HLA in healthy donors. Whole-study findings and limits: Relative to equally common others, HLA-associated TCR beta chains showed greater clonal expansion in a later analysis. A later analysis showed TCR association rates differing by HLA locus, peaking at DRB1 and lowest at HLA-C.

Germline CDR1 and CDR2: SGHRS and YFSETQ. The CDR3 has 12 residues. Trimming left V 4 bases short and J 7 bases short, with 8 bases between. As for this clone: Antigen specificity is unknown.

Vbeta (60) and Jbeta (13) primers were used in the PCR. This table comes from immunoSEQ multiplex PCR, and its TCRdb copy is limited to in-frame clones, with some not included. The sample includes 150,000 to 200,000 clones, approximately 72% of them seen just once. The receptor was isolated from a man in his forties or fifties in good health and CMV-seropositive. The chain carries TRBV5-1 and TRBJ2-2; D gene uncertain. The specimen was PBMCs. Here the CDR3 reads CASSTNVGELFF. CDR3 nucleotide sequence: TGCGCCAGCAGCACAAACGTCGGGGAGCTGTTTTTT.